These 9 T cell receptor beta chains came from one sample sequenced in a study of cytomegalovirus exposure and HLA in healthy donors. Using immunoSEQ multiplex PCR, the repertoire was profiled, and TCRdb retains in-frame clones only, with some absent. The sample shows about 360,000 clones, roughly 90% of them seen only once. What was sequenced was PBMCs. These receptors originate from a woman aged 18-29 years in good health and CMV-seronegative.

CDR3 sequence (DNA): TGTGCCAGCAGTATGCCGGGAGGACAGGGGGCTCGTACCGGGGAGCTGTTTTTT. Translating gives CASSMPGGQGARTGELFF. V usage is TRBV2 and J usage is TRBJ2-2; 11 bases agree with TRBD1. Trimming at V came to 5 bases and at J to 5 bases, leaving 13 bases not matched to a gene. CDR3 size: 18 residues. Germline CDR1 SNHLY, CDR2 FYNNEI.

J is TRBJ1-3 and V is TRBV4-1; no reliable D call. The CDR3 is 13 amino acids. The V and J ends lost 2 bases and 4 bases respectively, with 6 bases between them. Germline V CDR1 and CDR2: MGHRA, YSYEKL. The CDR3, as DNA: TGCGCCAGCAGCCAATGGCAGGGAAACACCATATATTTT. Amino acids: CASSQWQGNTIYF.

The chain combines TRBV27 with TRBJ2-1; TRBD1 agrees at 9 bases. Per the germline V gene, CDR1 is MNHEY and CDR2 is SMNVEV (reference sequence). The CDR3 has 16 amino acids. V was clipped by 1 base and J by 8 bases; unmatched bases: 9. The CDR3 nucleotides are TGTGCCAGCAGTTTATGGGGGACAGGGAGGGCGCATGAGCAGTTCTTC. Its protein is CASSLWGTGRAHEQFF.

The chain links TRBV28 to TRBJ2-3; D is perhaps TRBD2 (5 bases). This CDR3 has 17 amino acids. Germline CDR1 and CDR2: MDHEN and SYDVKM. V lost 4 bases to trimming and J lost 5 bases, with 22 bases between them. The CDR3 loop reads CASSSPPPGPRGDTQYF. In nucleotides, the CDR3 is TGTGCCAGCAGTTCTCCCCCCCCCGGGCCCCGGGGAGATACGCAGTATTTT.

This clone was counted once. The V gene is TRBV6-5, the J gene TRBJ1-2; perhaps TRBD1 as D (6 bases). Trimming took 2 bases from V and 0 from J, leaving 13 bases between them. There are 16 residues in the CDR3. Germline CDR1 is MNHEY and CDR2 is SVGAGI. The CDR3 protein is CASSYIGQIANYGYTF. The CDR3 DNA reads TGTGCCAGCAGTTACATCGGACAGATAGCTAACTATGGCTACACCTTC.

There are a few counts of this clone. V usage is TRBV30 and J usage is TRBJ2-7, with D maybe TRBD2 (5 bases). The CDR3 is 15 residues long. Per the germline V gene, CDR1 is GTSNPN and CDR2 is SVGIG (reference sequence). Trimming took off 1 base at V and 7 bases at J, with 20 bases between the two ends. The chain's CDR3 is CAWSGGSRLEWEQYF. CDR3 bases: TGTGCCTGGAGTGGCGGGTCCCGGTTGGAGTGGGAGCAGTACTTC.

The V and J genes are TRBV4-1 and TRBJ1-1; 9 bases fit TRBD1. The CDR3 extends over 16 amino acids. From germline, CDR1 is MGHRA and CDR2 YSYEKL. J lost 1 base, V lost 3 bases, and 6 bases had no gene match. The CDR3 region is CASSQGGQGKNTEAFF. In nucleotides, the CDR3 is TGCGCCAGCAGCCAGGGCGGACAGGGGAAGAACACTGAAGCTTTCTTT.

This rearrangement joins TRBV6-6 to TRBJ1-1; the match to TRBD1 covers 8 bases. The V segment lost 5 bases and the J segment 8 bases; nucleotides outside the gene matches: 13. The germline gives CDR1 MNHNY, CDR2 SVGAGI (reference sequence). CDR3 length: 15 amino acids. The CDR3 region is CASSGQGVGRREAFF. Written as DNA, the CDR3 is TGTGCCAGCAGTGGACAGGGAGTTGGGAGGAGGGAAGCTTTCTTT.

This clone was detected only a few times. This chain connects TRBV5-1 to TRBJ1-5; weak D call: TRBD1 (5 bases). The CDR3 extends over 15 amino acids. The V gene lost 0 bases and the J gene lost 0 bases, with 7 bases spanning the gap. From germline, CDR1 is SGHRS and CDR2 YFSETQ. The CDR3 region has the DNA TGCGCCAGCAGCTTGGAGGGGCGTAGCAATCAGCCCCAGCATTTT. This translates into CASSLEGRSNQPQHF.